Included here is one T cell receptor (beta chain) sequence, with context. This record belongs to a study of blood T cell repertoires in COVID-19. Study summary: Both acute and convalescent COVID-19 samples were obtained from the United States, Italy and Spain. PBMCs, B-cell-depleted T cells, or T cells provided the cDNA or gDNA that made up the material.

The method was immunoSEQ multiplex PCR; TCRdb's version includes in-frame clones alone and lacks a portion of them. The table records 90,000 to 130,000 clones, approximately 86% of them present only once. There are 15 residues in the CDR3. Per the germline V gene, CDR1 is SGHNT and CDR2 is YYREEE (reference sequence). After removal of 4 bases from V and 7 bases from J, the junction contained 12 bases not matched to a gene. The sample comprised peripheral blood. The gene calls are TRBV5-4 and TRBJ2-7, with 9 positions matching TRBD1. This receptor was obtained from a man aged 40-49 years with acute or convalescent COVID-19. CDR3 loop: CASSLYGTGKWEQYF. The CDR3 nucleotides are TGTGCCAGCAGCCTTTACGGGACAGGGAAGTGGGAGCAGTACTTC.